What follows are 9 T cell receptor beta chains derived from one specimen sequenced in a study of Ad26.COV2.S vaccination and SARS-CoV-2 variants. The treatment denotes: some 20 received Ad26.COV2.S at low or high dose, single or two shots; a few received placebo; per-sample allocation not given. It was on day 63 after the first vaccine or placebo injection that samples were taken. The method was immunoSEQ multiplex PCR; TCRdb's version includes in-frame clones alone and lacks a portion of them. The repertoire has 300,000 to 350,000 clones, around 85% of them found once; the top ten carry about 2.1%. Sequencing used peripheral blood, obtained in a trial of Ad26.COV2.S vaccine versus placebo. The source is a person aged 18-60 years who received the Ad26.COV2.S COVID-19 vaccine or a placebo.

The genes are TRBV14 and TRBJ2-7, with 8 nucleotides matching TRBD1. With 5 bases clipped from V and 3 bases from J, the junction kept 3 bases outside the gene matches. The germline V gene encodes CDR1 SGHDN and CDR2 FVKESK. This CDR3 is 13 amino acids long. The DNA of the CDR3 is TGTGCCAGCAGCAGGGACAGGCTCTACGAGCAGTACTTC. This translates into CASSRDRLYEQYF.

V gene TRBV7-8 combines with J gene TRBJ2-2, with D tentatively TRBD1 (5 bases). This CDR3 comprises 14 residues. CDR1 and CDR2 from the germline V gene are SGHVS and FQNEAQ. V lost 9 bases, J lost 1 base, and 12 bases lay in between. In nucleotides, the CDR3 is TGTGCCAGTAGGTCTCAGGGGAACACCGGGGAGCTGTTTTTT. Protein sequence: CASRSQGNTGELFF. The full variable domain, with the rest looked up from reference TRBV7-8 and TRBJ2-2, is GAGVSQSPRYKVAKRGQDVALRCDPISGHVSLFWYQQALGQGPEFLTYFQNEAQLDKSGLPSDRFFAERPEGSVSTLKIQRTQQEDSAVYLCASRSQGNTGELFFGEGSRLTVL.

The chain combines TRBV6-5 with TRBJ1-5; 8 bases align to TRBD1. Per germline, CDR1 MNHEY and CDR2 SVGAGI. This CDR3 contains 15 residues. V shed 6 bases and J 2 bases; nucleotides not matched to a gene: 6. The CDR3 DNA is TGTGCCAGCAGGGCAGGGGGCTGGGGCAATCAGCCCCAGCATTTT. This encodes CASRAGGWGNQPQHF.

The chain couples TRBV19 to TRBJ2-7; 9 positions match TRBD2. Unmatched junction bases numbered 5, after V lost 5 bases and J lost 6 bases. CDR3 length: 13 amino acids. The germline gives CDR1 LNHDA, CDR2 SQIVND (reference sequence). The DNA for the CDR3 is TGTGCCAGTAGTCAGCGGGGGGTTGTCGAGCAGTACTTC. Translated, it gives CASSQRGVVEQYF.

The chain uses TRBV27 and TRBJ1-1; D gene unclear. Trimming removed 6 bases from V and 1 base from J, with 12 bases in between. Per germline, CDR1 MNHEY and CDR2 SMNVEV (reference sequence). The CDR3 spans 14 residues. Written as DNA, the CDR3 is TGTGCCAGCAGACCCGTCAGGCGGAACACTGAAGCTTTCTTT. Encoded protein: CASRPVRRNTEAFF.

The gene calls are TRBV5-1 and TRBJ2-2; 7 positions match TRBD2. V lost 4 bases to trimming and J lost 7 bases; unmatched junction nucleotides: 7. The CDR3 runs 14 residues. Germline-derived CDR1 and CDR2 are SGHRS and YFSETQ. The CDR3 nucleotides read TGCGCCAGCAGCGGGAGGGGTATTGGCGGGGAGCTGTTTTTT. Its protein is CASSGRGIGGELFF.

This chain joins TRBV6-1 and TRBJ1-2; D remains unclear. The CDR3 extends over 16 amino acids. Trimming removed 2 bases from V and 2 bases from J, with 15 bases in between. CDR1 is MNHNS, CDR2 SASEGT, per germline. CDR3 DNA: TGTGCCAGCAGTGAATTTCCGGGAATTGGAAACTATGGCTACACCTTC. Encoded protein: CASSEFPGIGNYGYTF.

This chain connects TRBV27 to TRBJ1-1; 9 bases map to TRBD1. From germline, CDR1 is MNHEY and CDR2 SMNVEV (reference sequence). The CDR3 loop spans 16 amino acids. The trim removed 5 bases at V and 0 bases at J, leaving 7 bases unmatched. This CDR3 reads CASSPRTGVMNTEAFF. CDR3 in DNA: TGTGCCAGCAGTCCCCGGACAGGGGTCATGAACACTGAAGCTTTCTTT.

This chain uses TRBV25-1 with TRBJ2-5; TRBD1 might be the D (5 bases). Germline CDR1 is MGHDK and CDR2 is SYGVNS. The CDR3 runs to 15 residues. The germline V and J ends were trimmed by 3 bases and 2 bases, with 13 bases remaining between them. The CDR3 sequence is CASSDPGQGQETQYF. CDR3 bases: TGTGCCAGCAGTGATCCCGGCCAGGGACAAGAGACCCAGTACTTC.